This T cell receptor (beta chain) was captured by sequencing in a study of blood T cell repertoires in COVID-19. Cohorts were assigned according to the clinical history that participants reported. In the authors' methods: Nucleated cell counts were estimated from reference gene primer amplification. The repertoire was sequenced with immunoSEQ multiplex PCR; TCRdb's copy has only in-frame clones and lacks some. V and J calls and clone size follow that table, whereas D and trimming were derived from the DNA. Seen here are about 380,000 clones, 70% to 90% observed once, and the top ten hold 1.2%. CDR3 length: 13 residues. Trimming cost V 6 bases and J 4 bases, with 12 bases left between them.

The chain is built from TRBV12-3 or TRBV12-4 and TRBJ2-5, with D tentatively TRBD2 (5 bases). This TCR came from a young woman who had recovered from COVID-19. Source material: PBMCs or T cells enriched from blood (not recorded which). The CDR3 region has the DNA TGTGCCAGCAGCCCTGATACTAGAGAGACCCAGTACTTC. This codes for CASSPDTRETQYF.